This T cell receptor (beta chain) was documented in a study of blood T cell repertoires in COVID-19. Overall study context: The study drew acute and convalescent COVID-19 samples from the United States, Italy and Spain. Nucleic acid was either cDNA or gDNA, and it came from T cells, B-cell-depleted T cells, or PBMCs.

TCRdb's table, derived via immunoSEQ multiplex PCR, lists solely in-frame clones and lacks some. The table shows roughly 40,000 clones, with 65% to 85% occurring only once. CDR3 length equals 11 residues. The V gene lost 6 bases and the J gene lost 3 bases, with 5 bases spanning the gap. The V gene's germline CDR1 is ENHRY and CDR2 SYGVKD. This chain connects TRBV10-3 to TRBJ1-1; D remains unclear. Sequences were obtained from peripheral blood. This TCR was sampled from an elderly woman with acute or convalescent COVID-19. The CDR3 spells CAISTDTEAFF. The CDR3 coding sequence is TGTGCCATCAGCACGGACACTGAAGCTTTCTTT.